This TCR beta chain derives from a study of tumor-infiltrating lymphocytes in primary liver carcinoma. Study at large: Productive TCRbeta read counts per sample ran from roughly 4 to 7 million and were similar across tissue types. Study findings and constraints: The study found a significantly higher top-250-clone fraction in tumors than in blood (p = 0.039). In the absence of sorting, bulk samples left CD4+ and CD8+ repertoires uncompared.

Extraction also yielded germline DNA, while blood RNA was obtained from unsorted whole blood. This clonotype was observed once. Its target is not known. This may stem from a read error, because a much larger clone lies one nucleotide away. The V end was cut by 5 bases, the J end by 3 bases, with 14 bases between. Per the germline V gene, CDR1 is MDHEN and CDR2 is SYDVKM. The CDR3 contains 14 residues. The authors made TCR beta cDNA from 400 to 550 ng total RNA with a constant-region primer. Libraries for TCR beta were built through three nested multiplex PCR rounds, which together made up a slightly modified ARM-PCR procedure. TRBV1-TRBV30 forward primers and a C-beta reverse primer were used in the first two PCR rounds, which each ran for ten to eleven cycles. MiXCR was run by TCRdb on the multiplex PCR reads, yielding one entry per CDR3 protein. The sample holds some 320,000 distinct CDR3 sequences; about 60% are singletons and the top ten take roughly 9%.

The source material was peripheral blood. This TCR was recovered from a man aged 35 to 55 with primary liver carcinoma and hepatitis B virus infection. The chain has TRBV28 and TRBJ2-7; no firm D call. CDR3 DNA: TGTGCCAGCAGTCCTCGACATGAGTACTACGAGCAGTACTTC. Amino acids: CASSPRHEYYEQYF.